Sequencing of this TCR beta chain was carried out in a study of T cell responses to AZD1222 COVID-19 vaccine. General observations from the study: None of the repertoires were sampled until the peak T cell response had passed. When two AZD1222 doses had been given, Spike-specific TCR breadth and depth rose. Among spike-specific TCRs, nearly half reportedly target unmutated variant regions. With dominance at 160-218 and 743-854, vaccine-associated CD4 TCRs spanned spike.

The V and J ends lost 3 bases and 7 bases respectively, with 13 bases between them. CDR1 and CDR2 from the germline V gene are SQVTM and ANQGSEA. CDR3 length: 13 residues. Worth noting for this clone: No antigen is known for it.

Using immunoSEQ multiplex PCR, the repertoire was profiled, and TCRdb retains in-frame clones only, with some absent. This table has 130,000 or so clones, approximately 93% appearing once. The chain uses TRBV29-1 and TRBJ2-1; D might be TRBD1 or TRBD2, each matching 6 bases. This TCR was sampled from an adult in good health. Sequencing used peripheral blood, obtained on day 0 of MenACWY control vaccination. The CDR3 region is CSVDGGVRNEQFF. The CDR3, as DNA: TGCAGCGTTGACGGGGGCGTTCGTAATGAGCAGTTCTTC.